This TCR beta chain came from a study of blood T cell repertoires in COVID-19. Looking at the study overall: From the United States, Italy and Spain came samples of acute and convalescent COVID-19. T cells, B-cell-depleted T cells, or PBMCs provided the cDNA or gDNA that served as material.

Here immunoSEQ multiplex PCR was the method, and the copy in TCRdb shows in-frame clones only, minus some. The sample lists about 380,000 clones, 85% to 90% occurring once. Participants came from around 25 US areas, aged roughly 18 to 100 years. The study assigned cohorts using participant-reported clinical history. Germline CDR1 and CDR2: MNHEY and SMNVEV (reference sequence). The CDR3 is made up of 14 amino acids. V dropped 4 bases and J dropped 5 bases, with 14 bases sitting between them. The receptor's source is a young woman who had recovered from COVID-19. This chain uses TRBV27 with TRBJ1-1, with D maybe TRBD1 (6 bases). The sequenced sample consisted of PBMCs or T cells enriched from blood (not recorded which). The CDR3 loop reads CASSYGGASTEAFF. The CDR3 region has the DNA TGTGCCAGCAGTTACGGGGGGGCGAGTACTGAAGCTTTCTTT.